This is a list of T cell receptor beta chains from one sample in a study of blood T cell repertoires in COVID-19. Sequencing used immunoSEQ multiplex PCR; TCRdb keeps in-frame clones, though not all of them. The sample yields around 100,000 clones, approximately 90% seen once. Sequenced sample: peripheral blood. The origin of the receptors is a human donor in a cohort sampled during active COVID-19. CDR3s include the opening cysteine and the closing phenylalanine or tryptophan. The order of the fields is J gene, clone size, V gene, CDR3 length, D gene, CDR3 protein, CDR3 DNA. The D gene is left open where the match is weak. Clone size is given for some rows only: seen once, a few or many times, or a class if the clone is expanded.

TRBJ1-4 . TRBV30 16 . CAWSVRRSATNEKLFF TGTGCCTGGAGTGTACGCCGCTCAGCAACTAATGAAAAACTGTTTTTT
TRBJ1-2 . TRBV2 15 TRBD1 CASSRTGRTYYGYTF TGTGCCAGCAGCCGGACAGGCCGAACCTACTATGGCTACACCTTC
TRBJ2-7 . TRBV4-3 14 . CASSQGHQRDEQYF TGCGCCAGCAGCCAAGGCCACCAGCGCGACGAGCAGTACTTC
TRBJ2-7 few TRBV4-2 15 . CASSQVVTSPYEQYF TGTGCCAGCAGCCAAGTAGTCACTAGCCCCTACGAGCAGTACTTC
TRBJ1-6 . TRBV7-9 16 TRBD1 CASSYPTGSINSPLHF TGTGCCAGCAGCTACCCGACAGGGAGCATTAATTCACCCCTCCACTTT
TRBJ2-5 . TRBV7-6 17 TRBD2 CASSPRLAGRSQETQYF TGTGCCAGCAGCCCCAGACTAGCGGGACGGAGTCAAGAGACCCAGTACTTC
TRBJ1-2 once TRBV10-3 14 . CAISELQTGWGYTF TGTGCCATCAGTGAGTTACAAACAGGATGGGGCTACACCTTC
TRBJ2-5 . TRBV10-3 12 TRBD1 CAISGTEETQYF TGTGCCATCAGCGGGACAGAAGAGACCCAGTACTTC
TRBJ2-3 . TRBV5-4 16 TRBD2 CASSLAGAGGPDTQYF TGTGCCAGCAGCTTGGCTGGGGCGGGGGGGCCAGATACGCAGTATTTT
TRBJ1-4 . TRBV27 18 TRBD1 CASSLNPRLGQYNEKLFF TGTGCCAGCAGTTTAAATCCCCGACTGGGACAGTATAATGAAAAACTGTTTTTT
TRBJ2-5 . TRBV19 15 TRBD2 CASSIGLAGGETQYF TGTGCCAGTAGTATCGGACTAGCGGGAGGAGAGACCCAGTACTTC
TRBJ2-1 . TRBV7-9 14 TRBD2 CASSFSGANNEQFF TGTGCCAGCAGCTTTAGCGGGGCCAACAATGAGCAGTTCTTC
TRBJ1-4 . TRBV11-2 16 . CASSYISGATNEKLFF TGTGCCAGCAGTTACATTTCGGGAGCAACTAATGAAAAACTGTTTTTT
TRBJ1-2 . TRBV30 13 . CAWRRGGIYGYTF TGTGCCTGGAGGCGTGGCGGTATCTATGGCTACACCTTC
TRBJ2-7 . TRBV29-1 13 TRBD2 CSVRGRASYEQYF TGCAGCGTTCGAGGGAGGGCCTCCTACGAGCAGTACTTC
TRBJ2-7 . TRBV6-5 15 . CASSYSPGSIYEQYF TGTGCCAGCAGTTACTCCCCGGGATCTATTTACGAGCAGTACTTC
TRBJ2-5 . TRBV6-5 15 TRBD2 CASSRLLAGWETQYF TGTGCCAGCAGTCGACTCCTAGCGGGATGGGAGACCCAGTACTTC
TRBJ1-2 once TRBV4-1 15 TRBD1 CASGALGQGAKGYTF TGCGCCAGCGGGGCACTTGGACAGGGGGCTAAAGGCTACACCTTC
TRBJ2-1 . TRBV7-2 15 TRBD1 CASSLGFGDSEAQFF TGTGCCAGCAGCTTAGGCTTTGGGGACAGCGAGGCGCAGTTCTTC
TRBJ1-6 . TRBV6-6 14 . CASSEGAYNSPLHF TGTGCCAGCAGTGAGGGGGCCTATAATTCACCCCTCCACTTT
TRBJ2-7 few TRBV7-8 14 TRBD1 CASSLLQGAREQYF TGTGCCAGCAGCTTGCTACAGGGGGCGCGGGAGCAGTACTTC
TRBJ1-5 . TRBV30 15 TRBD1 CAWSLGRQGVQPQHF TGTGCCTGGAGCCTGGGGAGACAGGGGGTCCAGCCCCAGCATTTT
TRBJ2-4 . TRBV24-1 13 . CATSDSGKNIQYF TGTGCCACCAGTGATAGCGGGAAAAACATTCAGTACTTC
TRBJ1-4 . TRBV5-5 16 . CASSPPEGVPNEKLFF TGTGCCAGCAGCCCTCCCGAGGGGGTACCGAATGAAAAACTGTTTTTT
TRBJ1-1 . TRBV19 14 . CASSTGWANTEAFF TGTGCCAGTAGTACCGGTTGGGCGAACACTGAAGCTTTCTTT
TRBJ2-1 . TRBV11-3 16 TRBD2 CASSWDWAGVANEQFF TGTGCCAGCAGCTGGGACTGGGCGGGAGTTGCGAATGAGCAGTTCTTC
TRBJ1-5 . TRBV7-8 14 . CASSSQGSNQPQHF TGTGCCAGCAGCTCCCAGGGCAGCAATCAGCCCCAGCATTTT
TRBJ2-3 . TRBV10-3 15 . CAISLSGSITDTQYF TGTGCCATCAGTTTGAGCGGGTCGATCACAGATACGCAGTATTTT
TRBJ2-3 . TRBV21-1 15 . CASSKEGGGTDTQYF TGTGCCAGCAGCAAAGAGGGGGGGGGCACAGATACGCAGTATTTT
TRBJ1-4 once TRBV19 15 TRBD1 CASRQAGTGGEKLFF TGTGCCAGCCGACAGGCCGGGACAGGGGGTGAAAAACTGTTTTTT
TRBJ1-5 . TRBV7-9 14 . CASSIGTGGQPQHF TGTGCCAGCAGCATAGGGACGGGGGGTCAGCCCCAGCATTTT
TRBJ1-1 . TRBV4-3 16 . CASSQGPGSVDTEAFF TGCGCCAGCAGCCAAGGGCCAGGGTCGGTGGACACTGAAGCTTTCTTT
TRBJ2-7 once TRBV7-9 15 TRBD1 CASSVRTGGSYEQYF TGTGCCAGCAGCGTAAGGACAGGGGGCTCCTACGAGCAGTACTTC
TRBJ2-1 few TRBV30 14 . CAWSGGGAWGEQFF TGTGCCTGGAGTGGAGGCGGGGCCTGGGGTGAGCAGTTCTTC
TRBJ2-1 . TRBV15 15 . CATSWPSSGDNEQFF TGTGCCACCAGCTGGCCGAGTAGCGGAGACAATGAGCAGTTCTTC
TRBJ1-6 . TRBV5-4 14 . CASSLYQENSPLHF TGTGCCAGCAGCTTGTACCAGGAAAATTCACCCCTCCACTTT
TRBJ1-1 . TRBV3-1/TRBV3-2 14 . CASSQVLKGTEAFF TGTGCCAGCAGCCAAGTCCTAAAGGGGACTGAAGCTTTCTTT
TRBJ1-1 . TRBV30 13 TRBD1 CASTRGQGTEAFF TGTGCCTCGACGAGGGGGCAGGGCACTGAAGCTTTCTTT
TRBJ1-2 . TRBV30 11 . CAWSRRGEYTF TGTGCCTGGAGTAGGCGGGGAGAGTACACCTTC
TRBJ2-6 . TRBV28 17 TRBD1 CASSLLQGINGANVLTF TGTGCCAGCAGTTTATTACAGGGGATTAATGGGGCCAACGTCCTGACTTTC
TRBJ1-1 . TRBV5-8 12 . CASSSGGTEAFF TGTGCCAGCAGCTCCGGGGGCACTGAAGCTTTCTTT
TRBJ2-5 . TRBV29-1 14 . CSVELPGARETQYF TGCAGCGTTGAATTACCAGGCGCCAGGGAGACCCAGTACTTC
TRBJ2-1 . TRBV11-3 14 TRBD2 CASSGGLAVNEQFF TGTGCCAGCAGCGGGGGACTAGCGGTTAATGAGCAGTTCTTC
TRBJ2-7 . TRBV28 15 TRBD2 CASSLPGLAVYEQYF TGTGCCAGCAGCCTACCGGGACTAGCGGTCTACGAGCAGTACTTC
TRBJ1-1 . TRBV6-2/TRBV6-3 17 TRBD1 CASSYGPGQEQNTEAFF TGTGCCAGCAGTTACGGCCCCGGACAGGAACAGAACACTGAAGCTTTCTTT
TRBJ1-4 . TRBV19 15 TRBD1 CASSIRGQGNEKLFF TGTGCCAGTAGTATTCGGGGACAGGGTAATGAAAAACTGTTTTTT
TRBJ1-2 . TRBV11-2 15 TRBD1 CASSLLGTANYGYTF TGTGCCAGCAGCTTACTCGGGACAGCTAACTATGGCTACACCTTC
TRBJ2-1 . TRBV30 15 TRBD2 CAWSVRTSAYNEQFF TGTGCCTGGAGTGTACGGACTAGCGCGTACAATGAGCAGTTCTTC
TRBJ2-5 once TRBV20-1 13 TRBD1 CSASRQGAETQYF TGCAGTGCTAGTAGACAGGGGGCAGAGACCCAGTACTTC
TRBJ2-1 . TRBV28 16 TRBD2 CASSLFGSSGSNEQFF TGTGCCAGCAGTCTCTTCGGTAGTAGCGGGAGTAATGAGCAGTTCTTC
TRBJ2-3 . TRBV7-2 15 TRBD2 CASSLTGGTTDTQYF TGTGCCAGCAGCTTAACGGGAGGGACCACAGATACGCAGTATTTT
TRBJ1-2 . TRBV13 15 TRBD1 CASSFTQGSNYGYTF TGTGCCAGCAGCTTCACACAGGGGTCTAACTATGGCTACACCTTC
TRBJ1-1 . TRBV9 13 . CASSVNSNTEAFF TGTGCCAGCAGCGTAAACAGCAACACTGAAGCTTTCTTT